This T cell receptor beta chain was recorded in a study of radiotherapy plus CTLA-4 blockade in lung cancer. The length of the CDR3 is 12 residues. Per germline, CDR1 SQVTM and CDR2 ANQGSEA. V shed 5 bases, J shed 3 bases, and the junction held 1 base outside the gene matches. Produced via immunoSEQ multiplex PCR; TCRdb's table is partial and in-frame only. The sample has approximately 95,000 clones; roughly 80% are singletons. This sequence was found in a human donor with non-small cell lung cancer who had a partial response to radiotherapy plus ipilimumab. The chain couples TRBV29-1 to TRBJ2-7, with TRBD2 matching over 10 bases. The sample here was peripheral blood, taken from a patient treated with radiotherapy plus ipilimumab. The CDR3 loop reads CSVRLAGYEQYF. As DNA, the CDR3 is TGCAGCGTTCGACTAGCGGGCTACGAGCAGTACTTC.